This T cell receptor beta chain is drawn from a study of shared clonotypes between healthy human individuals. Assay used: immunoSEQ multiplex PCR; TCRdb lists only in-frame clones, some missing. The repertoire holds approximately 2.5 million clones, with over 85% as singletons. The source is a man younger than 30 in good health. The sample was naive CD4+ T cells sorted from blood. Specified subset: CD45RA+ positively selected.

CDR3 coding DNA: TGCGCCAGCAGCCCGGGACTAGCGGGGCAAGGCGGGGAGCTGTTTTTT. Translating gives CASSPGLAGQGGELFF. The rearrangement links TRBV5-1 to TRBJ2-2, with TRBD2 identical over 13 bases. The CDR3 loop spans 16 amino acids. Per germline, CDR1 SGHRS and CDR2 YFSETQ. With V trimmed by 4 bases and J by 7 bases, 7 bases remained unmatched.